These 2 T cell receptor beta chains came from one sample sequenced in a study of siplizumab effects on memory and regulatory T cells. Sequenced by immunoSEQ multiplex PCR; TCRdb stores in-frame clones only, minus some. The sample lists tens of thousands of clones, approximately 88% occurring once. Input material: Tregs sorted from blood. The receptors derive from a human donor in good health.

The chain combines TRBV6-5 with TRBJ1-3, with no clear D. The CDR3 has 15 residues. Germline V gene data show CDR1 as MNHEY and CDR2 as SVGAGI. V shed 5 bases and J shed 0 bases, with 11 bases lying between them. DNA of the CDR3: TGTGCCAGCAGTGGCAGGTCCAGCTCTGGAAACACCATATATTTT. Translation: CASSGRSSSGNTIYF.

The V and J genes are TRBV6-1 and TRBJ2-5, with 8 bases that match TRBD2. Unmatched junction bases numbered 9, after V lost 11 bases and J lost 4 bases. This CDR3 has 13 residues. Germline V gene lookup returns CDR1 MNHNS and CDR2 SASEGT. The CDR3, as DNA: TGTGCCTCCGGGGGGGGGAGGGCAGAGACCCAGTACTTC. Translating it yields CASGGGRAETQYF.